Presented here are 13 T cell receptor beta chains from one specimen sequenced in a study of Graves' ophthalmopathy and Graves' hyperthyroidism. For repertoire sequencing, the TCR beta CDR3 regions were amplified from RNA transcripts. RT-PCR was first run with HTBI primers, then multiplex PCR in a second round. TCRdb independently ran MiXCR on the multiplex PCR reads; one entry per CDR3 protein. The table records over a million distinct CDR3 sequences, less than 45% of them present only once. Sample: peripheral blood or thyroid tissue (not recorded which). The receptors come from an adult man with Graves' hyperthyroidism.

In this sample, this clonotype turned up many times. The rearrangement links TRBV29-1 to TRBJ1-1; D is unclear. Germline-derived CDR1 and CDR2 are SQVTM and ANQGSEA. The CDR3 covers 14 residues. V gave up 3 bases and J gave up 1 base, with 12 bases separating them. For the CDR3, the DNA is TGCAGCGTTGATACCCCTGCTCGGAACACTGAAGCTTTCTTT. It specifies CSVDTPARNTEAFF.

This clonotype was found a few times. J is TRBJ2-7 and V is TRBV5-1; tentative D call: TRBD2 (5 bases). The V gene's germline CDR1 is SGHRS and CDR2 YFSETQ. The CDR3 is made up of 17 amino acids. The V end was cut by 1 base, the J end by 1 base, with 18 bases between. The CDR3 loop is CASSLWSGATRSYEQYF. CDR3 bases: TGCGCCAGCAGCTTGTGGAGCGGAGCAACCAGATCCTACGAGCAGTACTTC.

As regards this clonotype: A read error may be the cause here, since a much bigger clone is one base away. The CDR3 DNA sequence: TGTGCCAGCAGCCAAGATTGGAGCTCTGGAAACACCATATATTTT. Its protein is CASSQDWSSGNTIYF. V and J are TRBV14 and TRBJ1-3, with D unclear. CDR3 length: 15 amino acids. Trimming removed 0 bases at V and 0 bases at J, with 6 bases between. Per the germline V gene, CDR1 is SGHDN and CDR2 is FVKESK.

This clonotype was observed many times. The chain has TRBV10-3 and TRBJ2-7; D call uncertain. V was pared by 9 bases and J by 1 base, with 10 bases between. This CDR3 contains 12 residues. The germline V gene encodes CDR1 ENHRY and CDR2 SYGVKD. CDR3 sequence (DNA): TGTGCCATTTCGCTGGGGTCCTACGAGCAGTACTTC. Translation: CAISLGSYEQYF.

This clonotype was detected a few times. The chain joins TRBV9 to TRBJ1-3; TRBD1 aligns across 7 bases. V gave up 0 bases and J gave up 1 base; unmatched junction bases: 4. There are 16 residues in the CDR3. Germline-derived CDR1 and CDR2 are SGDLS and YYNGEE. The CDR3 DNA reads TGTGCCAGCAGCGTAGAACTCAGGGGGTCTGGAAACACCATATATTTT. It specifies CASSVELRGSGNTIYF.

V usage is TRBV15 and J usage is TRBJ2-2; D is undetermined. Trimming took 2 bases from V and 5 from J, leaving 15 bases between them. The germline V gene has CDR1 LNHNV and CDR2 YYDKDF (reference sequence). The CDR3 contains 16 residues. DNA for the CDR3: TGTGCCACCAGCAGACTCCTCGACTTGTTAACCGGGGAGCTGTTTTTT. Amino acid sequence: CATSRLLDLLTGELFF.

This clonotype was recorded at least ten times. This chain uses TRBV5-1 with TRBJ2-7; 9 bases are a match to TRBD2. The CDR3 covers 16 residues. J gave up 3 bases and V 1 base, and 8 bases lay outside the gene matches. Germline CDR1 SGHRS, CDR2 YFSETQ. The CDR3 is CASSLRASGTYYEQYF. CDR3 DNA sequence: TGCGCCAGCAGCTTGCGGGCTAGCGGGACCTACTACGAGCAGTACTTC.

On this clonotype itself: Just one base apart from a much larger clone, this may be a read error. This chain connects TRBV7-6 to TRBJ2-7; D tentatively fits TRBD1 or TRBD2 (5 bases each). Germline V CDR1 and CDR2: SGHVS, FNYEAQ. The CDR3 covers 13 residues. In DNA, the CDR3 is TGTGCGAGCGGACACTTGAGAACCTACGAGCAGTACTTC. Translating it yields CASGHLRTYEQYF.

This clonotype has only a few counts. The rearrangement joins TRBV12-3 or TRBV12-4 to TRBJ2-7, with 7 positions matching TRBD1. After removal of 3 bases from V and 3 bases from J, the junction contained 5 bases not matched to a gene. The CDR3 covers 14 residues. CDR3 in amino acids: CASSLTGLFYEQYF. The CDR3 nucleotides are TGTGCCAGCAGTTTGACAGGGTTATTCTACGAGCAGTACTTC.

This clonotype came up many times. J is TRBJ2-7 and V is TRBV7-6; 9 nucleotides agree with TRBD1. The germline V gene has CDR1 SGHVS and CDR2 FNYEAQ. This CDR3 region has 14 residues. The J segment lost 2 bases and the V segment lost 5 bases, leaving 4 bases of the junction unmatched. The CDR3: CASSVGQGTYEQYF. The CDR3 bases are TGTGCCAGCAGCGTAGGACAGGGGACCTACGAGCAGTACTTC.

The chain recombines TRBV29-1 with TRBJ1-1; no definite D call. V gave up 4 bases and J gave up 4 bases, with 13 bases separating them. The germline V gene has CDR1 SQVTM and CDR2 ANQGSEA. The CDR3 is made up of 13 amino acids. CDR3 in DNA: TGCAGCGTTGCATGGGCTAGGACCACTGAAGCTTTCTTT. Amino acids: CSVAWARTTEAFF.

The chain uses TRBV4-1 and TRBJ2-5; 10 bases agree with TRBD2. Germline trimming cut 0 bases from V and 3 bases from J; bases unmatched to any gene: 4. CDR1 is MGHRA and CDR2 is YSYEKL in the germline V gene. This CDR3 contains 16 residues. The CDR3 spells CASSQEVAGGEETQYF. CDR3 nucleotide sequence: TGCGCCAGCAGCCAAGAGGTAGCGGGAGGAGAAGAGACCCAGTACTTC.

The chain carries TRBV20-1 and TRBJ1-6, with D perhaps matching TRBD1 (6 bases). The CDR3 extends over 14 amino acids. Germline CDR1 reads DFQATT; CDR2 reads SNEGSKA (reference sequence). The V and J ends lost 3 bases and 6 bases respectively, with 12 bases between them. The CDR3 DNA is TGCAGTGCTAGGGACACAGGGTTTAATTCACCCCTCCACTTT. Its translation: CSARDTGFNSPLHF.